The clone carrying this T cell receptor beta chain has only a few counts. The sample is drawn from a study of blood T cell repertoires in COVID-19. Study context: COVID-19 samples collected from the United States, Italy and Spain covered acute and convalescent phases.

This CDR3 comprises 15 residues. Original processing notes: Using reference gene primer amplification, nucleated cell counts were estimated. Method: immunoSEQ multiplex PCR; TCRdb's copy keeps in-frame clones and lacks some. That table is the source of V, J and clone size, and D and trimming were worked out from the DNA. The sample lists roughly 190,000 clones, 84% occurring once. In Cohort 3, a recovered donor had either two negative PCRs, clearance, or symptom resolution. The rearrangement joins TRBV21-1 to TRBJ1-5. TRBV21-1 is assigned pseudogene status. Sequenced: PBMCs or T cells enriched from blood (not recorded which). The clonotype originates from a woman aged 30 to 39 who had recovered from COVID-19. The DNA of the CDR3 is TGTGCCAGCACCGCAAATAGCGGAGTGGGTCAGCCCCAGCATTTT. Translating gives CASTANSGVGQPQHF.